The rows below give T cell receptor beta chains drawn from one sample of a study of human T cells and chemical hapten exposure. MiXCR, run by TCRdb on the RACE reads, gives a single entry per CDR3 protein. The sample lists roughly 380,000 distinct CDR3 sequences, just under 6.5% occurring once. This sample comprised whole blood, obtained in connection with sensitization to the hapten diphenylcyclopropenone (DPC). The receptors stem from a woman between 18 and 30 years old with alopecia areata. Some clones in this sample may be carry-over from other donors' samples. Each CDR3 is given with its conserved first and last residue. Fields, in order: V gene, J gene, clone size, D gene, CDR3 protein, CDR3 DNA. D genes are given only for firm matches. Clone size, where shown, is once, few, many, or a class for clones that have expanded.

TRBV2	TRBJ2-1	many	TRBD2	CASSEGGGSYNEQFF	TGTGCCAGCAGTGAAGGCGGGGGCTCCTACAATGAGCAGTTCTTC
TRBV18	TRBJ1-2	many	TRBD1	CASSPQGANYGYTF	TGTGCCAGCTCACCACAGGGGGCAAACTATGGCTACACCTTC
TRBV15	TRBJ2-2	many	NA	CATSRDEIGELFF	TGTGCCACCAGCAGAGATGAGATCGGGGAGCTGTTTTTT
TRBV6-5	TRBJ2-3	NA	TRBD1	CASRTGIYTQYF	TGTGCCAGCAGGACAGGGATATATACGCAGTATTTT
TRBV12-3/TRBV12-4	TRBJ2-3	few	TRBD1	CASSHLGQARDTQYF	TGTGCCAGCAGTCACCTAGGACAGGCCCGGGATACGCAGTATTTT
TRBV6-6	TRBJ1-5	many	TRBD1	CASRSSGTEENQPQHF	TGTGCCAGTAGATCATCCGGGACAGAAGAAAATCAGCCCCAGCATTTT
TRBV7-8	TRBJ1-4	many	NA	CASSFSDGIYNELFF	TGTGCCAGCAGCTTTTCTGACGGAATTTACAATGAGCTGTTTTTT
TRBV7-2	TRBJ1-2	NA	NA	CASSAQATLYGYTF	TGTGCCAGCAGCGCCCAGGCGACTCTCTATGGCTACACCTTC
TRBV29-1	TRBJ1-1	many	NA	CSVIPDGNTEAFF	TGCAGCGTTATTCCGGACGGGAACACTGAAGCTTTCTTT
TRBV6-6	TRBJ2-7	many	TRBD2	CASSRTGEGEQYF	TGTGCCAGCAGTCGGACGGGGGAGGGAGAGCAGTACTTC
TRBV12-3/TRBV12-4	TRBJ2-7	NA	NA	CASSRAPMRKQYF	TGTGCCAGCAGCCGGGCCCCGATGAGGAAGCAGTACTTC
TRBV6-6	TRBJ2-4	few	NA	CASTSVGAKNIQYF	TGTGCCAGCACCAGTGTGGGGGCCAAAAACATTCAGTACTTC
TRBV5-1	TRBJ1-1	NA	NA	CASNRRGHDTEAFF	TGCGCCAGCAACCGGCGGGGCCACGACACTGAAGCTTTCTTT
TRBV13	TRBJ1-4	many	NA	CASSRWDATNEKLFF	TGTGCCAGCAGCCGATGGGATGCAACTAATGAAAAACTGTTTTTT
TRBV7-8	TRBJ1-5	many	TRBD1	CASSLAKGASYSNQPQHF	TGTGCCAGCAGCTTAGCGAAGGGGGCGAGTTATAGCAATCAGCCCCAGCATTTT
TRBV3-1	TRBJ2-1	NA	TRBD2	CASSPSGGGPNNEQFF	TGTGCCAGCAGCCCATCCGGGGGGGGACCCAACAATGAGCAGTTCTTC
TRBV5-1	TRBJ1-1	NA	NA	CASRFRDAAFF	TGCGCCAGCCGTTTCCGGGACGCAGCTTTCTTT
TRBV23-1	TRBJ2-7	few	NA	CASSYPGDTYEQYF	TGCGCCAGCAGTTACCCCGGAGATACCTACGAGCAGTACTTC
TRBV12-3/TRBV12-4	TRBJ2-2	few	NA	CASFTETGELFF	TGTGCCAGCTTTACAGAGACCGGGGAGCTGTTTTTT
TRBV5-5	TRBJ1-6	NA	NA	CASSLQGSDSPLHF	TGTGCCAGCAGCTTACAGGGATCCGATTCACCCCTCCACTTT